This TCR beta chain stems from a study of blood T cell repertoires in COVID-19. As originally analysed: Reference gene primer amplification in the assay estimated nucleated cell counts. This table comes from immunoSEQ multiplex PCR, and its TCRdb copy is limited to in-frame clones, with some not included. V, J and clone size were drawn from that table, and D and trimming were deduced from the DNA. This table has 25,000 to 30,000 clones, under 85% appearing once. The CDR3 sequence is 16 residues long. Looked up from germline, CDR1 is LGHDT and CDR2 is YNNKEL (reference sequence). Trimming removed 0 bases from V and 8 bases from J; junction bases left unmatched: 7.

The sequenced sample was peripheral blood. The source is a man in his sixties or seventies with acute or convalescent COVID-19. The V gene is TRBV3-1 (or the pseudogene TRBV3-2), the J gene TRBJ1-4; 9 bases align to TRBD1. This chain's CDR3 is CASSQDIAGQGEKLFF. Written as DNA, the CDR3 is TGTGCCAGCAGCCAAGATATAGCGGGACAGGGAGAAAAACTGTTTTTT.